Each of the 17 T cell receptor beta chains below was sequenced from the same sample in a study of blood T cells in healthy people across ages. A sample-barcoded 5' primer and a J-beta primer mix were used in a second PCR of about 6 to 12 cycles. A single record per CDR3 protein comes from TCRdb applying MiXCR to the 5' RACE reads. This table holds 1.5 million to 2 million distinct CDR3 sequences, 49% found once. Sequenced: blood. The receptors originated from a woman in her thirties or forties in good health.

This chain uses TRBV6-2 or TRBV6-3 with TRBJ1-2, with unresolved D. Trimming stripped 0 bases from V and 2 bases from J, with 16 bases between. There are 17 residues in the CDR3. The V gene's germline CDR1 is MNHEY and CDR2 SVGEGT. The CDR3 loop is CASSYSTRRGDNYGYTF. CDR3 bases: TGTGCCAGCAGTTACTCTACGCGGCGGGGTGACAACTATGGCTACACCTTC.

As DNA, the CDR3 is TGTGCCACCAGTGATCGTCGAGCAGGGCCCACAGATACGCAGTATTTT. It codes for CATSDRRAGPTDTQYF. The chain combines TRBV24-1 with TRBJ2-3; the D gene is possibly TRBD1 (5 bases). This CDR3 spans 16 amino acids. Trimming pared 3 bases from V and 2 bases from J, leaving 14 bases between. Germline values: CDR1 KGHDR, CDR2 SFDVKD.

This clonotype appeared a single time. The CDR3 spells CASSSRDAGGRYEQFF. The CDR3 nucleotides are TGCGCCAGCAGCTCACGAGACGCAGGGGGAAGATATGAGCAGTTCTTC. The V and J genes are TRBV5-1 and TRBJ2-1; 7 bases align to TRBD1. Per the germline V gene, CDR1 is SGHRS and CDR2 is YFSETQ. Germline trimming cut 3 bases from V and 8 bases from J; bases unmatched to any gene: 14. The CDR3 is 16 amino acids.

The chain is built from TRBV15 and TRBJ1-2; a weak D match, TRBD1 (5 bases). V dropped 5 bases and J dropped 5 bases, with 6 bases sitting between them. The CDR3 length is 11 residues. In germline, CDR1 is LNHNV, CDR2 YYDKDF (reference sequence). CDR3 in DNA: TGTGCCACCAGCTGGGGGTATGGCTACACCTTC. Its translation: CATSWGYGYTF.

The chain is built from TRBV28 and TRBJ1-1, with D hard to call. This CDR3 region has 14 residues. CDR1 is MDHEN, CDR2 SYDVKM, per germline. Trimming removed 5 bases from V and 0 bases from J, with 10 bases in between. This chain's CDR3 is CASSARLMNTEAFF. The CDR3, as DNA: TGTGCCAGCAGTGCTAGACTCATGAACACTGAAGCTTTCTTT.

The chain employs TRBV5-1 and TRBJ2-3; 8 bases are a match to TRBD2. V lost 5 bases, J lost 4 bases, and 9 bases stayed unmatched. CDR1 and CDR2 (germline): SGHRS, YFSETQ. The CDR3 has 15 amino acids. CDR3 in DNA: TGCGCCAGCAGTGGAGCGGGGGCATCGTCAGATACGCAGTATTTT. Protein sequence: CASSGAGASSDTQYF.

V usage is TRBV25-1 and J usage is TRBJ2-3; 9 nucleotides agree with TRBD1. The CDR3 length is 17 residues. The J segment lost 0 bases and the V segment lost 4 bases, leaving 8 bases of the junction unmatched. CDR1 is MGHDK and CDR2 is SYGVNS in the germline V gene. The CDR3 sequence: CASSGGGTGLSTDTQYF. In DNA, the CDR3 is TGTGCCAGCAGTGGGGGAGGGACAGGGCTTAGCACAGATACGCAGTATTTT.

Here the CDR3 reads CSASPRGNEQFF. The CDR3 DNA follows: TGCAGTGCTAGCCCTAGGGGCAATGAGCAGTTCTTC. The chain employs TRBV20-1 and TRBJ2-1; D might be TRBD1 (5 bases). Per the germline V gene, CDR1 is DFQATT and CDR2 is SNEGSKA (reference sequence). V was cut by 3 bases and J by 6 bases, with 9 bases left in between. The CDR3 loop spans 12 amino acids.

V usage is TRBV5-1 and J usage is TRBJ2-1, with a possible D match to TRBD1 (5 bases). The germline V and J ends were trimmed by 5 bases and 2 bases, with 11 bases remaining between them. Per germline, CDR1 SGHRS and CDR2 YFSETQ. The CDR3 is 14 amino acids. The CDR3 loop reads CASRGKDTYNEQFF. The DNA for the CDR3 is TGCGCCAGCAGGGGGAAGGACACCTACAATGAGCAGTTCTTC.

V usage is TRBV28 and J usage is TRBJ2-5, with TRBD2 matching 12 bases. Germline V gene lookup returns CDR1 MDHEN and CDR2 SYDVKM. V lost 4 bases, J lost 5 bases, and 8 bases stayed unmatched. The CDR3 runs 16 residues. The CDR3 nucleotides read TGTGCCAGCAGTTCACCAACTAGCGGGGGGATGGAGACCCAGTACTTC. This encodes CASSSPTSGGMETQYF.

The V and J genes are TRBV12-3 or TRBV12-4 and TRBJ2-5; D perhaps matches TRBD2 (7 bases). Trimming stripped 7 bases from V and 2 bases from J, with 20 bases between. The CDR3 has 16 residues. CDR3 in amino acids: CASTLLRGPRQETQYF. The DNA of the CDR3 is TGTGCCAGCACCCTTTTGCGGGGGCCGCGACAAGAGACCCAGTACTTC.

The chain combines TRBV27 with TRBJ1-5; possible D gene TRBD1, 5 bases. CDR3 length equals 12 residues. CDR1 MNHEY and CDR2 SMNVEV come from the germline V gene (reference sequence). V gave up 3 bases and J gave up 15 bases, with 15 bases separating them. CDR3 DNA: TGTGCCAGCAGTTTGGCAGGGCTCTCGTGGCATTTT. Residues: CASSLAGLSWHF.

In this sample, this clonotype turned up once. CDR3 sequence (DNA): TGCAGTGCAAACCGGGACAGGGGGCTCGGGGCCAACGTCCTGACTTTC. Its translation: CSANRDRGLGANVLTF. The chain carries TRBV20-1 and TRBJ2-6; the match to TRBD1 covers 12 bases. This CDR3 contains 16 residues. Germline trimming cut 6 bases from V and 4 bases from J; bases unmatched to any gene: 7. The germline gives CDR1 DFQATT, CDR2 SNEGSKA (reference sequence).

This clonotype was seen a few times. The rearrangement joins TRBV12-3 or TRBV12-4 to TRBJ1-5, with 7 bases aligning to TRBD1. CDR3 length equals 16 residues. Trimming removed 3 bases from V and 6 bases from J; junction bases left unmatched: 11. CDR3 nucleotide sequence: TGTGCCAGCAGTTTCGTCATTCAGGGGGTAGGTCAGCCCCAGCATTTT. The encoded protein is CASSFVIQGVGQPQHF.

Regarding this clonotype: The junction shows a germline mismatch at one end, possibly a read error. This chain links TRBV10-3 with TRBJ2-7; the match to TRBD1 covers 11 bases. The last part of the DNA fits TRBJ2-5 better; the J call may be wrong. The CDR3 is made up of 15 amino acids. CDR1 ENHRY and CDR2 SYGVKD come from the germline V gene. CDR3 loop: CAVSEGQGARETQYF. The CDR3 region has the DNA TGTGCCGTCAGTGAAGGACAGGGGGCTAGGGAGACCCAGTACTTC.

Notes on this clonotype: The junction and the germline gene differ at one end; a read error may be behind it. This sequence joins TRBV20-1 and TRBJ2-7, with 10 bases that match TRBD1. The CDR3 has 12 amino acids. Germline loops: CDR1 DFQATT, CDR2 SNEGSKA (reference sequence). In DNA form, the CDR3 reads TGCAGTGCTCGGGACAGGGGCTACAAGCAGTACTTC. It encodes CSARDRGYKQYF.

This clonotype was counted a single time. The chain has TRBV7-8 and TRBJ1-1, with D unclear. This CDR3 is built from 15 residues. CDR1 is SGHVS, CDR2 FQNEAQ, per germline. V was clipped by 2 bases and J by 1 base, with 11 bases between them. The CDR3 nucleotides read TGTGCCAGCAGCTTAAAGCGTATGGGGAACACTGAAGCTTTCTTT. This codes for CASSLKRMGNTEAFF.